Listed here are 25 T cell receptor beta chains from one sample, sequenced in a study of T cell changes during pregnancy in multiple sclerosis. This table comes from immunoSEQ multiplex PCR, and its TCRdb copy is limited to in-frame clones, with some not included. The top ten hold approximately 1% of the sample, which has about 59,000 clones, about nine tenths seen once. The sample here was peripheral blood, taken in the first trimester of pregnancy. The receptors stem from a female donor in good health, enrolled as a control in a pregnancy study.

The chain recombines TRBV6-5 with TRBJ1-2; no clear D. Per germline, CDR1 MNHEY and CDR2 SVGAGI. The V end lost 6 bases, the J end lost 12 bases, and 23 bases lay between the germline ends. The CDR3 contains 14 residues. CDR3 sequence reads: CASSRTEGTRADTF. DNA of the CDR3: TGTGCCAGCAGCCGAACCGAGGGAACCCGAGCGGACACCTTC.

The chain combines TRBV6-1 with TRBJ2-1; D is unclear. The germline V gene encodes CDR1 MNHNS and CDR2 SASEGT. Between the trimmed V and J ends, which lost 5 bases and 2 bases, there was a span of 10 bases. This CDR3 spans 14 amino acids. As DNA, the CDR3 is TGTGCCAGCAGTATGGCATTTGCCTACAATGAGCAGTTCTTC. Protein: CASSMAFAYNEQFF.

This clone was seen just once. The CDR3 coding sequence is TGTGCCAGCAGCCTAGCGGGACACTACAATGAGCAGTTCTTC. Its protein is CASSLAGHYNEQFF. This chain joins TRBV6-5 and TRBJ2-1; 9 nucleotides align to TRBD2. The CDR3 has 14 amino acids. CDR1 is MNHEY, CDR2 SVGAGI, per germline. J was trimmed by 3 bases and V by 6 bases; bases with no gene match: 3.

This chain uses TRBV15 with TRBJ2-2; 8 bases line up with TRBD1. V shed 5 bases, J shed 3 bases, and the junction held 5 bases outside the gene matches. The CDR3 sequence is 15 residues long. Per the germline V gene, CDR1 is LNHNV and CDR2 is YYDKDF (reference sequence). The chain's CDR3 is CATSSRQGYTGELFF. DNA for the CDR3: TGTGCCACCAGCTCCCGACAGGGGTACACCGGGGAGCTGTTTTTT.

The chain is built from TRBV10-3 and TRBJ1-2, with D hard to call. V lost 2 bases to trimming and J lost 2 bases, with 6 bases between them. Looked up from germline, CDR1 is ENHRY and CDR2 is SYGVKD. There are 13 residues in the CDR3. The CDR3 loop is CAISEGGNYGYTF. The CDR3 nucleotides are TGTGCCATCAGTGAGGGCGGAAACTATGGCTACACCTTC.

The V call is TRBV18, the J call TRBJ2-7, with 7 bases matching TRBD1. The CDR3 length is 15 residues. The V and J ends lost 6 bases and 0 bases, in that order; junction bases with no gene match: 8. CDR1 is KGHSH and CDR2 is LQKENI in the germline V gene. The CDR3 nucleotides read TGTGCCAGCTCCCTCGGACAGGCTTCCTCCTACGAGCAGTACTTC. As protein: CASSLGQASSYEQYF.

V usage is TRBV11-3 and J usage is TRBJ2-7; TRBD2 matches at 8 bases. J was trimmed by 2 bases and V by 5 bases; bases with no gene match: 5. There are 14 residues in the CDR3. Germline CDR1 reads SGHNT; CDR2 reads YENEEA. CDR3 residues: CASSPGRGAYEQYF. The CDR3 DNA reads TGTGCCAGCAGCCCTGGGCGGGGGGCCTACGAGCAGTACTTC. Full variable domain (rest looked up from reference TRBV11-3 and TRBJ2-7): EAGVVQSPRYKIIEKKQPVAFWCNPISGHNTLYWYLQNLGQGPELLIRYENEEAVDDSQLPKDRFSAERLKGVDSTLKIQPAELGDSAVYLCASSPGRGAYEQYFGPGTRLTVT.

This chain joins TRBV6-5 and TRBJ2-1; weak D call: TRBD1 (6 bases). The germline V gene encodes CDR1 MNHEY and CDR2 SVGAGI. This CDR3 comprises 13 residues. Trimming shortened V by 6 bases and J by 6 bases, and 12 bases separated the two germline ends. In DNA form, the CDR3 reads TGTGCCAGCAGAGAACAGGGTGGCAATGAGCAGTTCTTC. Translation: CASREQGGNEQFF.

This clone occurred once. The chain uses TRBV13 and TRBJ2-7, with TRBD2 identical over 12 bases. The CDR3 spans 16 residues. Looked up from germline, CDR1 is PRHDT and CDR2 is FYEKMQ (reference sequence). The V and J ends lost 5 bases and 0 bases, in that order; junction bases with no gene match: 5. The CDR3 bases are TGTGCCAGCAGCATTACTAGCGGGGGGCGCTCCTACGAGCAGTACTTC. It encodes CASSITSGGRSYEQYF.

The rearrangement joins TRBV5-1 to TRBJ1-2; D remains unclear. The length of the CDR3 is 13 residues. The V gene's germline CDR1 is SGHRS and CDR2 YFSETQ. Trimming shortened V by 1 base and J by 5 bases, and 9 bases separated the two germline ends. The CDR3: CASSLQADYGYTF. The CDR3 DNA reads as TGCGCCAGCAGCTTGCAGGCAGATTATGGCTACACCTTC. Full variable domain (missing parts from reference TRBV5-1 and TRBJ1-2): KAGVTQTPRYLIKTRGQQVTLSCSPISGHRSVSWYQQTPGQGLQFLFEYFSETQRNKGNFPGRFSGRQFSNSRSEMNVSTLELGDSALYLCASSLQADYGYTFGSGTRLTVV.

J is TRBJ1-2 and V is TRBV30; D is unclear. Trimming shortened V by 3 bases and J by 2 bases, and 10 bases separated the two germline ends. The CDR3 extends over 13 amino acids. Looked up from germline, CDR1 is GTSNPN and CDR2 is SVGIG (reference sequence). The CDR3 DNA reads TGTGCCTGGAGCGCAGGATCCAACTATGGCTACACCTTC. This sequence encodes CAWSAGSNYGYTF.

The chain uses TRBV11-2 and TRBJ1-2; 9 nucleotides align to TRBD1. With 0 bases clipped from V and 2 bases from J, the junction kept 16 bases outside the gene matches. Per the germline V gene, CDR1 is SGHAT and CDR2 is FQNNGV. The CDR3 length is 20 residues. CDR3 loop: CASSLDGRGQGPIRNYGYTF. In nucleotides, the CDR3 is TGTGCCAGCAGCTTAGATGGTAGGGGACAGGGTCCCATTCGAAACTATGGCTACACCTTC.

CDR3 bases: TGTGCCAGCAGCGAGCGGGGTGGAACCAGAATGTATACGCAGTATTTT. Residues: CASSERGGTRMYTQYF. The rearrangement links TRBV2 to TRBJ2-3; TRBD2 matches 7 bases. V lost 6 bases, J lost 7 bases, and 16 bases stayed unmatched. The germline gives CDR1 SNHLY, CDR2 FYNNEI. The CDR3 is 16 residues long.

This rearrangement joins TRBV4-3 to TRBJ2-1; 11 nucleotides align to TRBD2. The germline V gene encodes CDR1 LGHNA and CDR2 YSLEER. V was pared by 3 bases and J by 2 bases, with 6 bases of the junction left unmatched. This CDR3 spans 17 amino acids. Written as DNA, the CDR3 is TGCGCCAGCAGCCATGATTTTAGCGGGGGGGCCTACAATGAGCAGTTCTTC. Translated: CASSHDFSGGAYNEQFF.

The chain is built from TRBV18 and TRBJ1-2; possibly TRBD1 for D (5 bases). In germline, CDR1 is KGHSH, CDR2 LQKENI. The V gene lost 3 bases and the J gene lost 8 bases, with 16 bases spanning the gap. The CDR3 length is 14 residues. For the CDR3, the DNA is TGTGCCAGCTCACCGACGACAGATTCTCCGGGCTACACCTTC. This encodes CASSPTTDSPGYTF. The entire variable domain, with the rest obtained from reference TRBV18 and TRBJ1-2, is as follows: NAGVMQNPRHLVRRRGQEARLRCSPMKGHSHVYWYRQLPEEGLKFMVYLQKENIIDESGMPKERFSAEFPKEGPSILRIQQVVRGDSAAYFCASSPTTDSPGYTFGSGTRLTVV.

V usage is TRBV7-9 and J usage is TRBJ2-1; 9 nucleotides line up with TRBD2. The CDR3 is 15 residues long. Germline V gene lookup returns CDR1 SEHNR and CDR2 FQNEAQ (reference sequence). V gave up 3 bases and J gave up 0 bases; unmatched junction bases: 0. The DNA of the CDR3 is TGTGCCAGCAGCTTTAGCGGGAGCTCCTACAATGAGCAGTTCTTC. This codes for CASSFSGSSYNEQFF. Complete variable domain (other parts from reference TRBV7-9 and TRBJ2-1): DTGVSQNPRHKITKRGQNVTFRCDPISEHNRLYWYRQTLGQGPEFLTYFQNEAQLEKSRLLSDRFSAERPKGSFSTLEIQRTEQGDSAMYLCASSFSGSSYNEQFFGPGTRLTVL.

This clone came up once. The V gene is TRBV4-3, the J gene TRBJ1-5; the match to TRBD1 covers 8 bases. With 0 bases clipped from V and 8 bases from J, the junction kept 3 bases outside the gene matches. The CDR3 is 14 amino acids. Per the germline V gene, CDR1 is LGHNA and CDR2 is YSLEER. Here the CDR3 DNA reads TGCGCCAGCAGCCAAGATCCAGGGGGCAAGCCCCAGCATTTT. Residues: CASSQDPGGKPQHF.

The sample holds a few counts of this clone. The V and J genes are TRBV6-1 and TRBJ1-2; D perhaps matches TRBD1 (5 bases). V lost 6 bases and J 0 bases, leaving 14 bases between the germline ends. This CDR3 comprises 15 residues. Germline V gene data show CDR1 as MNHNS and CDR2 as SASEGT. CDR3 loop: CASRDTLDTNYGYTF. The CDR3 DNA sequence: TGTGCCAGCAGGGACACTCTCGATACTAACTATGGCTACACCTTC.

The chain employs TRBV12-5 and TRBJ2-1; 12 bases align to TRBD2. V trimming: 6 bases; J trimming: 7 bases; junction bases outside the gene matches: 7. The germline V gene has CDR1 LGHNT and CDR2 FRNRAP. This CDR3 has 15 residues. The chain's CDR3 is CASGSSGGAGNEQFF. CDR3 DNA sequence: TGTGCTAGTGGGTCTAGCGGGGGGGCTGGGAATGAGCAGTTCTTC.

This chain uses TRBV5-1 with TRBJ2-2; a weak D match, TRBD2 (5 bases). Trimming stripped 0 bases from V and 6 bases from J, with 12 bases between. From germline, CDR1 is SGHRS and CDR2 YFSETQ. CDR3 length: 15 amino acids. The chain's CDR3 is CASSLVTRDAGELFF. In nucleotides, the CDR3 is TGCGCCAGCAGCTTGGTCACTAGGGATGCCGGGGAGCTGTTTTTT.

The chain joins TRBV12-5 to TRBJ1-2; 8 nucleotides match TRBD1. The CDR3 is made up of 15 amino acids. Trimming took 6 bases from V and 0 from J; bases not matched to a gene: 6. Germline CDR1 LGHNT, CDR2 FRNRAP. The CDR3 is CASGDGTGANYGYTF. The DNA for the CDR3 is TGTGCTAGTGGGGATGGGACAGGCGCTAACTATGGCTACACCTTC.

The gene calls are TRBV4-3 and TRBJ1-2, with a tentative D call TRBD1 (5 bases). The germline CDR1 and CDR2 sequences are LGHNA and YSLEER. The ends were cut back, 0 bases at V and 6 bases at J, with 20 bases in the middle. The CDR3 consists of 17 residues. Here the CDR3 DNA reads TGCGCCAGCAGCCAAGAAGCTCGGGACTGGGGTCCAAATGGCTACACCTTC. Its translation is CASSQEARDWGPNGYTF.

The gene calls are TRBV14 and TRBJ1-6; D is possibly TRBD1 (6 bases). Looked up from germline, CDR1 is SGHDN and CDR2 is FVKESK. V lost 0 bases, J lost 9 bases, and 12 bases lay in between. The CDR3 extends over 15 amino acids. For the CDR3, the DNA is TGTGCCAGCAGCCAAGATCTAGCAGGGGCTTCACCCCTCCACTTT. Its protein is CASSQDLAGASPLHF.

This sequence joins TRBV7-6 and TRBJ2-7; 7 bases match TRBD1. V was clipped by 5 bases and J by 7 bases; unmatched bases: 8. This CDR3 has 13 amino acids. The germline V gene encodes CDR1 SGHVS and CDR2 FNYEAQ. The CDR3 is CASSLMAGGEQYF. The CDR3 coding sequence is TGTGCCAGCAGCCTAATGGCAGGGGGTGAGCAGTACTTC. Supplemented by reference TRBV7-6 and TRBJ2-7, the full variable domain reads GAGVSQSPRYKVTKRGQDVALRCDPISGHVSLYWYRQALGQGPEFLTYFNYEAQQDKSGLPNDRFSAERPEGSISTLTIQRTEQRDSAMYRCASSLMAGGEQYFGPGTRLTVT.

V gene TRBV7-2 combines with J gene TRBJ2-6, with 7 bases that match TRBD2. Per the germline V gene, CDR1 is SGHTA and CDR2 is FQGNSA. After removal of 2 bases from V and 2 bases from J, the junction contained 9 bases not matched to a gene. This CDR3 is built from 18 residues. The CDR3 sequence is CASSLNVLAAAGANVLTF. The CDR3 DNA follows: TGTGCCAGCAGCTTAAATGTTCTAGCGGCTGCTGGGGCCAACGTCCTGACTTTC.